This T cell receptor (beta chain) was identified during a study of response to subunit inactivated influenza vaccine. Germline-derived CDR1 and CDR2 are DFQATT and SNEGSKA (reference sequence). Trimming cost V 1 base and J 5 bases, with 13 bases left between them. CDR3 length equals 14 residues. TCRdb analysed the RT-PCR reads with MiXCR anew, one entry per CDR3 protein. The repertoire holds 500,000 to 600,000 distinct CDR3 sequences, with approximately 10% as singletons. In its sample, this clonotype was seen a few times. What it recognizes is unknown. Findings of the study overall: Only a handful of new T cells, the authors suggested, are recruited with each seasonal influenza vaccination.

The sample was PBMCs from blood, taken on the day of vaccination. The sequence came from a man over 45 who received an inactivated influenza vaccine. The chain couples TRBV20-1 to TRBJ2-3; D might be TRBD2 (6 bases). In nucleotides, the CDR3 is TGCAGTGCTAGAGTGGGCCGGGGGATAGATACGCAGTATTTT. Translation: CSARVGRGIDTQYF.